Listed below are T cell receptor beta chains from one sample, sequenced in a study of PD-1 blockade in classical Hodgkin lymphoma. Only in-frame clones appear in the TCRdb table, and some are missing; sequencing was by immunoSEQ multiplex PCR. The repertoire includes around 25,000 clones, approximately 95% of them detected once, and about 3.8% sits in the top ten. Sequences were obtained from peripheral blood mononuclear cells (PBMCs). Receptors were obtained from a human donor with classical Hodgkin lymphoma. Both conserved end residues are part of each CDR3. The D gene is left open where the match is weak. Expanded clones get a size class; other rows say once, few or many, or leave the size out.

>.|.|TRBJ2-3|TRBV5-1
TGCGCCAGCAGCCCGGGAATACGGGACACGATTTCCACAGATACGCAGTATTTT
CASSPGIRDTISTDTQYF
>.|TRBD1|TRBJ1-1|TRBV30
TGTGCCTGGAGTGGCGGAACAGGGGAACGGAACACTGAAGCTTTCTTT
CAWSGGTGERNTEAFF
>once|TRBD2|TRBJ2-7|TRBV9
TGTGCCAGCAGCGCCGAGGAGGCTAGCGGGAGATACGAGCAGTACTTC
CASSAEEASGRYEQYF
>.|TRBD1|TRBJ2-3|TRBV29-1
TGCAGCGTTGAAGATCAGGGGGACGATACGCAGTATTTT
CSVEDQGDDTQYF
>.|TRBD1|TRBJ1-5|TRBV6-4
TGTGCCAGCAGTGACTCGAGCGGCAGGGGGTACTATCAGCCCCAGCATTTT
CASSDSSGRGYYQPQHF
>.|.|TRBJ1-2|TRBV19
TGTGCCAGTAGCTTGCGCGCGCAGCTTAACTATGGCTACACCTTC
CASSLRAQLNYGYTF
>.|.|TRBJ2-7|TRBV5-5
TGTGCCAGCACCCGCCCAGGGTCCTACGAGCAGTACTTC
CASTRPGSYEQYF
>.|.|TRBJ1-3|TRBV4-3
TGCGCCAGCAGCCAAGTTTTAGGAAGTTCTGGAAACACCATATATTTT
CASSQVLGSSGNTIYF
>.|.|TRBJ2-7|TRBV7-9
TGTGCCAGCAGCTCTAGTTTCCACGAGCAGTACTTC
CASSSSFHEQYF
>.|.|TRBJ2-1|TRBV5-4
TGTGCCAGCAGCGGGGCAGGGTCCTACAATGAGCAGTTCTTC
CASSGAGSYNEQFF
>.|.|TRBJ1-5|TRBV18
TGTGCCAGCTCAAGCACACAGAACAATCAGCCCCAGCATTTT
CASSSTQNNQPQHF
>.|.|TRBJ1-4|TRBV5-4
TGTGCCAGCAGCACGGGGGGTAGGGAAGGGGAAAAACTGTTTTTT
CASSTGGREGEKLFF
>.|TRBD2|TRBJ2-3|TRBV9
TGTGCCAGCAGCGTAGGGGTACGGGGGGGCCGCACAGATACGCAGTATTTT
CASSVGVRGGRTDTQYF
>.|.|TRBJ2-7|TRBV18
TGTGCCAGCTCACCTGCTGACAGGACAGCCTACGAGCAGTACTTC
CASSPADRTAYEQYF
>.|.|TRBJ2-5|TRBV9
TGTGCCAGCAGCGTAGGACGGGGAGAAGAGACCCAGTACTTC
CASSVGRGEETQYF
>.|TRBD1|TRBJ1-1|TRBV5-1
TGCGCCAGTAGGGACAGGGGGAACACTGAAGCTTTCTTT
CASRDRGNTEAFF
>.|.|TRBJ1-5|TRBV6-5
TGTGCCAGCAGCCGATTAAGGGGGGCGGGCCAGCCCCAGCATTTT
CASSRLRGAGQPQHF
>.|TRBD1|TRBJ2-7|TRBV4-1
TGCGCCAGCAGCCAGGGAGGACAGGGCTCCTACGAGCAGTACTTC
CASSQGGQGSYEQYF
>.|.|TRBJ2-5|TRBV7-8
TGTGCCAGCAGCTTACCAAACCGGCACAGAGAGACCCAGTACTTC
CASSLPNRHRETQYF
>.|.|TRBJ2-2|TRBV9
TGTGCCAGCAGCGTAGAGGTAACCGGGGAGCTGTTTTTT
CASSVEVTGELFF
>.|.|TRBJ2-7|TRBV30
TGTGCCTGGAGTGTACTAAACGAGCAGTACTTC
CAWSVLNEQYF
>.|TRBD2|TRBJ2-7|TRBV28
TGTGCCAGCTGGAGGAGCGGGAGGGCCGAGGAGTACTTC
CASWRSGRAEEYF
>.|.|TRBJ1-1|TRBV28
TGTGCCAGCAGTGCCCGCATCGGAGCTTTCTTT
CASSARIGAFF
>.|.|TRBJ2-7|TRBV6-6
TGTGCCAGCAGTTACTCGAGGGGGGGGGTAACCTACGAGCAGTACTTC
CASSYSRGGVTYEQYF
>.|TRBD2|TRBJ2-7|TRBV7-9
TGTGCCAGCAGCTTAGCCCGGACGGGAGGTTACGAGCAGTACTTC
CASSLARTGGYEQYF
>.|.|TRBJ2-7|TRBV21-1
TGTGCCAGCAGCCCCTACAGGGAAAGGGGCGAGCAGTACTTC
CASSPYRERGEQYF
>.|.|TRBJ1-1|TRBV5-1
TGCGCCAGCAGCGCCGAAGCCCTCGGAGATGAAGCTTTCTTT
CASSAEALGDEAFF
>once|.|TRBJ2-2|TRBV5-1
TGCGCCAGCAGCTTGGGGGACGGCCTCACCGGGGAGCTGTTTTTT
CASSLGDGLTGELFF
>.|.|TRBJ2-7|TRBV2
TGTGCCAGCAGTGATTCAGCCCTCGGCCGTTCCTACGAGCAGTACTTC
CASSDSALGRSYEQYF
>.|.|TRBJ2-2|TRBV5-5
TGTGCCAGCAGCTTTGGGGGGAACACCGGGGAGCTGTTTTTT
CASSFGGNTGELFF
>.|.|TRBJ1-1|TRBV2
TGTGCCAGCAGTGAAGCCCCGGGGGGACGAACTGAAGCTTTCTTT
CASSEAPGGRTEAFF
>.|.|TRBJ1-2|TRBV28
TGTGCCAGCAGTTTATTCCTCCAGGGACTGGGTGGCTACACCTTC
CASSLFLQGLGGYTF
>.|TRBD1|TRBJ1-1|TRBV5-1
TGCGCCAGCAGCTTGGGTCCCGGGACAGTGAACACTGAAGCTTTCTTT
CASSLGPGTVNTEAFF
>once|TRBD2|TRBJ2-7|TRBV15
TGTGCCACCAGCAGAGAGAGTAGCGGGAGGACCTACGAGCAGTACTTC
CATSRESSGRTYEQYF
>.|.|TRBJ1-1|TRBV19
TGTGCCAGTAGTATGAGGGGGGCAACTGAAGCTTTCTTT
CASSMRGATEAFF
>.|TRBD2|TRBJ2-1|TRBV6-1
TGTGCCAGCAGCGAAGAGCCCCGACACCAGGGACTAGGGGTTTATAAGGGGCCCTACAATGAGCAGTTCTTC
CASSEEPRHQGLGVYKGPYNEQFF
>.|TRBD1|TRBJ2-5|TRBV7-9
TGTGCCAGCAGCCCAACAGGGGCCCAAGAGACCCAGTACTTC
CASSPTGAQETQYF
>.|TRBD1|TRBJ2-7|TRBV9
TGTGCCAGCAGCTCACTCGGCGGGGGACAGGGTCCCGGCGAGCAGTACTTC
CASSSLGGGQGPGEQYF
>.|.|TRBJ2-7|TRBV7-2
TGTGCCAGCAGCTTTGGGTTGCTCGGCAGGTACGACGAGCAGTACTTC
CASSFGLLGRYDEQYF
>.|.|TRBJ2-7|TRBV15
TGTGCCACCAGCAAACAGGGCTACGAGCAGTACTTC
CATSKQGYEQYF
>.|.|TRBJ1-3|TRBV9
TGTGCCAGCAGCGTAGCGGGGGGTGGGAAGGCTGGAAACACCATATATTTT
CASSVAGGGKAGNTIYF
>once|TRBD2|TRBJ2-7|TRBV5-6
TGTGCCAGCAGCTTGGAGCTAGCGGGAGGGCCTCTCCCCTACGAGCAGTACTTC
CASSLELAGGPLPYEQYF
>.|TRBD1|TRBJ1-1|TRBV5-1
TGCGCCAGCAGCTGGGACAGAAACCTGAACACTGAAGCTTTCTTT
CASSWDRNLNTEAFF
>once|.|TRBJ2-7|TRBV4-3
TGCGCCAGCAGCCAAGAGCGGCTCTACGAGCAGTACTTC
CASSQERLYEQYF
>.|TRBD1|TRBJ1-5|TRBV19
TGTGCCAGTAGTAACCACCCGGGACAGGGTACTCAGCCCCAGCATTTT
CASSNHPGQGTQPQHF
>.|.|TRBJ1-1|TRBV10-3
TGTGCCATCAGTGACGCGCACACTGAAGCTTTCTTT
CAISDAHTEAFF
>.|.|TRBJ2-7|TRBV5-1
TGCGCCAGCAGCGCCGGGGTAACCTACGAGCAGTACTTC
CASSAGVTYEQYF
>.|TRBD1|TRBJ1-2|TRBV7-2
TGTGCCAGCACCTTGGGGACAGGGGGAAACTATGGCTACACCTTC
CASTLGTGGNYGYTF
>.|TRBD1|TRBJ1-6|TRBV19
TGTGCCAGTAGTCCCTCGGCAGGGGGCGGCGGATCACCCCTCCACTTT
CASSPSAGGGGSPLHF
>.|TRBD1|TRBJ2-1|TRBV19
TGTGCCAGTAGTATCCCGACAGGGAAGCAGTTCTTC
CASSIPTGKQFF
>.|.|TRBJ1-1|TRBV7-2
TGTGCCAGCAGCTTAATCGGCATGAACACTGAAGCTTTCTTT
CASSLIGMNTEAFF
>.|.|TRBJ2-3|TRBV9
TGTGCCAGCAGCGTGGGTGCAGATACGCAGTATTTT
CASSVGADTQYF
>.|.|TRBJ1-5|TRBV7-2
TGTGCCAGCAGCTTCCAAGGGGGCAATCAGCCCCAGCATTTT
CASSFQGGNQPQHF
>.|.|TRBJ2-1|TRBV7-2
TGTGCCAGCAGCAGACAACAGGGACACCGGAACAATGAGCAGTTCTTC
CASSRQQGHRNNEQFF
>.|.|TRBJ2-2|TRBV11-2
TGTGCCAGCAGCTTAGATTCCTTCGGGGAGCTGTTTTTT
CASSLDSFGELFF
>.|TRBD1|TRBJ1-2|TRBV5-5
TGTGCCAGCAGCCACAGACAGGGGGACGGCTATGGCTACACCTTC
CASSHRQGDGYGYTF
>.|TRBD1|TRBJ2-3|TRBV7-9
TGTGCCAGCAGCCCAGGACAGGAACCATACACAGATACGCAGTATTTT
CASSPGQEPYTDTQYF
>.|TRBD1|TRBJ1-1|TRBV11-2
TGTGCCAGCAGCTTGATGACAGGGGGCATTACTGAAGCTTTCTTT
CASSLMTGGITEAFF